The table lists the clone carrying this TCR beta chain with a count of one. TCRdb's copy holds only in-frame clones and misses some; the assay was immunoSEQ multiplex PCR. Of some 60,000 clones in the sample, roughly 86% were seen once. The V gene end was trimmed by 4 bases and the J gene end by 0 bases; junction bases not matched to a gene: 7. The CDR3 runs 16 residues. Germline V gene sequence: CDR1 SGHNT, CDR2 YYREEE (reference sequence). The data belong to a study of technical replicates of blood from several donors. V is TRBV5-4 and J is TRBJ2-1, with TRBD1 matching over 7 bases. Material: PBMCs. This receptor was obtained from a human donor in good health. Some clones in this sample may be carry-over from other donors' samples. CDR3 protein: CASSPTGQYSYNEQFF. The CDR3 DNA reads TGTGCCAGCAGCCCCACGGGACAGTACTCCTACAATGAGCAGTTCTTC. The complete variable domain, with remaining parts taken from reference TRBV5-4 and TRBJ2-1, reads ETGVTQSPTHLIKTRGQQVTLRCSSQSGHNTVSWYQQALGQGPQFIFQYYREEENGRGNFPPRFSGLQFPNYSSELNVNALELDDSALYLCASSPTGQYSYNEQFFGPGTRLTVL.